The clone carrying this TCR beta chain has just one count. The authors' processing: Cell counts per sample came from amplifying reference gene primers. Sequenced by immunoSEQ multiplex PCR; TCRdb stores in-frame clones only, minus some. V and J calls and clone size are as listed in that table; D and trimming were resolved from the DNA. The data hold about 400,000 clones, with roughly 89% observed a single time. This entry belongs to a study of blood T cell repertoires in COVID-19. Study context: Sites in the United States, Italy and Spain provided acute and convalescent COVID-19 samples. Sample material is recorded as cDNA or gDNA derived from T cells, B-cell-depleted T cells, or PBMCs.

The V end was cut by 1 base, the J end by 7 bases, with 8 bases between. This CDR3 region has 13 residues. The V gene's germline CDR1 is SGDLS and CDR2 YYNGEE. This clonotype was sampled from a woman aged 25 to 45 with acute or convalescent COVID-19. V and J are TRBV9 and TRBJ2-2; the D is unclear. The specimen was peripheral blood. The CDR3 DNA is TGTGCCAGCAGCGTACGATCTAGCGGGGAGCTGTTTTTT. It encodes CASSVRSSGELFF.